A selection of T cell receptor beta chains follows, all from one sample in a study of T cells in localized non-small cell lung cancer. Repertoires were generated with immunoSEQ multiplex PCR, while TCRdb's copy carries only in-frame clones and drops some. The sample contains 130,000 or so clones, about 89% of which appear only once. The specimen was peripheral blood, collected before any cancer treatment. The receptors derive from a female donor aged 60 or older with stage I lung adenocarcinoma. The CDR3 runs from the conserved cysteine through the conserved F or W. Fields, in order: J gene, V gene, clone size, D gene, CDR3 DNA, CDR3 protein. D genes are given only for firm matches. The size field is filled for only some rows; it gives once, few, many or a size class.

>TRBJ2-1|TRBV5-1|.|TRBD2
TGCGCCAGCAGCTTACTAGCGTACTCCTACAATGAGCAGTTCTTC
CASSLLAYSYNEQFF
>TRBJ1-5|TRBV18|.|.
TGTGCCAGCTCACCCGGAGCGGCTCAGCCCCAGCATTTT
CASSPGAAQPQHF
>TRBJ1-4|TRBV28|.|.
TGTGCCAGCAGTTCGACTAATGAAAAACTGTTTTTT
CASSSTNEKLFF
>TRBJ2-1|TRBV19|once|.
TGTGCCAGTAGTACCCCGCCCTACAATGAGCAGTTCTTC
CASSTPPYNEQFF
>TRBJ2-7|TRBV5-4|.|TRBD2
TGTGCCAGCAGCTTAGATCGGGCTAGCGGACCCTACGAGCAGTACTTC
CASSLDRASGPYEQYF
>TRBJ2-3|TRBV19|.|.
TGTGCCAGTAGTCGGGAGAGCTCAGATACGCAGTATTTT
CASSRESSDTQYF
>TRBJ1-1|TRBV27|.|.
TGTGCCAGCAGTTTAAGGGTCCTGAGTACTGAAGCTTTCTTT
CASSLRVLSTEAFF
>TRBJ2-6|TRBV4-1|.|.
TGCGCCAGCAGCCGCGAAACAGGGAGTGGGGCCAACGTCCTGACTTTC
CASSRETGSGANVLTF
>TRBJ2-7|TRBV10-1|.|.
TGCGCCAGCAGTCCTGGGGGCGCGGGGGACGAGCAGTACTTC
CASSPGGAGDEQYF
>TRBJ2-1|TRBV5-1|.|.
TGCGCCAGCAGCTTAGCTTTAGATGAGCAGTTCTTC
CASSLALDEQFF
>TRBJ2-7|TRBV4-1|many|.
TGCGCCAGCAGCCAGATGGGGAGCGAGCAGTACTTC
CASSQMGSEQYF
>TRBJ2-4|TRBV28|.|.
TGTGCCAGCCGAACCACTGGCCCGGTAGCCAAAAACATTCAGTACTTC
CASRTTGPVAKNIQYF
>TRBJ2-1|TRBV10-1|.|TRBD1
TGCGCCAGCAGTGAGTCGCATAGGACAGGGGGCAATGAGCAGTTCTTC
CASSESHRTGGNEQFF
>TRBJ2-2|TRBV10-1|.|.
TGCGCCAGCAGTGAGGTTGGAGGAGCGAACACCGGGGAGCTGTTTTTT
CASSEVGGANTGELFF
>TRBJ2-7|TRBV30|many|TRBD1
TGTGCCTGGAGTGTACTCTATGGAGACAGGGGGTCCTACGAGCAGTACTTC
CAWSVLYGDRGSYEQYF
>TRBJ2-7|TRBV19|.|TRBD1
TGTGCCAGTAGTACCACAGGGGGACAGGGGGCATTGGGCGAGCAGTACTTC
CASSTTGGQGALGEQYF
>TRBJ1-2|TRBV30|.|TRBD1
TGTGCCTGGAGTTTGGGACAGGGGGCCTACACCTTC
CAWSLGQGAYTF
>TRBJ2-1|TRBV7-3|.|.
TGTGCCAGCAGTCGTCAGTCGGGTTATGAGCAGTTCTTC
CASSRQSGYEQFF
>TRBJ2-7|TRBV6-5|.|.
TGTGCCAGCAGTTACTCCGGGAAGAGCTCCTACGAGCAGTACTTC
CASSYSGKSSYEQYF
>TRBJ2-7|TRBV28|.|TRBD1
TGTGCCAGCAGCAGATATACAGGGGCCGCGTACGAGCAGTACTTC
CASSRYTGAAYEQYF
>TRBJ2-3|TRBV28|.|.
TGTGCCAGCAGTTTACAGGGGCCAGATACGCAGTATTTT
CASSLQGPDTQYF
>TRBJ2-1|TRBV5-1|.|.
TGCGCCAGCAGCTTCCCCGGCAATGAGCAGTTCTTC
CASSFPGNEQFF
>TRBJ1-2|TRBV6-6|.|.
TGTGCCAGCAGCCCCGGAGTCAGTTTTTTTGGCTACACCTTC
CASSPGVSFFGYTF
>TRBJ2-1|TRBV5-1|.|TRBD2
TGCGCCAGCAGCACCCCGGGGGGGGGCAATGAGCAGTTCTTC
CASSTPGGGNEQFF
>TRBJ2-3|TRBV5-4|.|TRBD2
TGTGCCGGACAAGTGGGTAGCGGGAGAGGTGGGGGTACGCAGTATTTT
CAGQVGSGRGGGTQYF
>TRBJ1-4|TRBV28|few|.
TGTGCCAGCAGTTTAATTACCCTTGAAAAACTGTTTTTT
CASSLITLEKLFF
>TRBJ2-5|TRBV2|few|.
TGTGCCAGCACACCGAGAGAGACCCAGTACTTC
CASTPRETQYF
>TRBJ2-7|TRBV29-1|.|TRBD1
TGCAGCGTTTGGGAGGGACAGGGGTACTACGAGCAGTACTTC
CSVWEGQGYYEQYF
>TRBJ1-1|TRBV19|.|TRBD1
TGTGCCAGTAGTACCGACAGGGGGGGCACTGAAGCTTTCTTT
CASSTDRGGTEAFF
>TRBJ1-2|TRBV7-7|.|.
TGTGCTAGCAGCTTAGCGCGAATAGTTTCAAATTATGGCTACACCTTC
CASSLARIVSNYGYTF
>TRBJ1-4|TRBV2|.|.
TGTGCCAGCAGGCCGGGGGGCGAAAAACTGTTTTTT
CASRPGGEKLFF
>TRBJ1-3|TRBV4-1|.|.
TGCGCCAGCAGCCAAGTAGGGGCTTCTGGAAACACCATATATTTT
CASSQVGASGNTIYF
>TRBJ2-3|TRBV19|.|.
TGTGCCAGTATCACGCCAGCTGGGGATACGCAGTATTTT
CASITPAGDTQYF
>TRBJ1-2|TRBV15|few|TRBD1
TGTGCCACCAGCAGAGGGGGGACAGGGGGCGTCTATGGCTACACCTTC
CATSRGGTGGVYGYTF
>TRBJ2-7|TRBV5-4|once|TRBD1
TGTGCCAGCAGCCCCGCAGGACAGGGTAGCTCCTACGAGCAGTACTTC
CASSPAGQGSSYEQYF
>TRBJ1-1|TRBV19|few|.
TGTGCCAGTAGTACCCGGGGGGGGGCGAACACTGAAGCTTTCTTT
CASSTRGGANTEAFF
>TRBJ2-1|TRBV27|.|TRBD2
TGTGCCAGCAGTGCCCGACCGAGTAGCGGGTCCCACAATGAGCAGTTCTTC
CASSARPSSGSHNEQFF
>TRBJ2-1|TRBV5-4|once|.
TGTGCCAGCAGCTTTTCGGAGACGGGGGCCTACAATGAGCAGTTCTTC
CASSFSETGAYNEQFF
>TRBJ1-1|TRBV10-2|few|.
TGCGCCAGCAGCCTTGACGGCATGAACACTGAAGCTTTCTTT
CASSLDGMNTEAFF
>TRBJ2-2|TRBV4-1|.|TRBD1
TGCGCCAGCAGCCAATTACCTGTCGGACAGGGACGTACCGGGGAGCTGTTTTTT
CASSQLPVGQGRTGELFF
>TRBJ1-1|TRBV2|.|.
TGTGCCAGCAGTCCGGGACGGACGAACACTGAAGCTTTCTTT
CASSPGRTNTEAFF
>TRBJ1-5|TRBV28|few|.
TGTGCCAGCAGTTCCCAGACCAGGGGTCATCAGCCCCAGCATTTT
CASSSQTRGHQPQHF
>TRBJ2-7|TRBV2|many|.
TGTGCCAGCGGGTGGAATAGCGCCTCTTCCTACGAGCAGTACTTC
CASGWNSASSYEQYF
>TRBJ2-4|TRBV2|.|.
TGTGCCAGCGCCCCGGGGGAAAAAGGAAACATTCAGTACTTC
CASAPGEKGNIQYF
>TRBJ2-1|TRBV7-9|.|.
TGTGCCAGCAGCTCGACTCGGATGTACAATGAGCAGTTCTTC
CASSSTRMYNEQFF
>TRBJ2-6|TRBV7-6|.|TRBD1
TGTGCCAGCAGCTTAGTCAGGGGGCGCCTTGAATCTGGGGCCAACGTCCTGACTTTC
CASSLVRGRLESGANVLTF
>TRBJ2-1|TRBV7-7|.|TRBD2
TGTGCCTCCAGCCTTACTAGCGGAAAATACAATGAGCAGTTCTTC
CASSLTSGKYNEQFF
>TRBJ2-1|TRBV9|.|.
TGTGCCAGCAGCGAACAGGCTTTCTCCTACAATGAGCAGTTCTTC
CASSEQAFSYNEQFF
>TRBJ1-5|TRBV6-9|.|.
TGTGCCAGCACCCCAAGATTGGGTCAGCCCCAGCATTTT
CASTPRLGQPQHF
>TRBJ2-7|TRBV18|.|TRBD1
TGTGCCAGCTCACCAGGACAGGGGCGAGCCTACGAGCAGTACTTC
CASSPGQGRAYEQYF
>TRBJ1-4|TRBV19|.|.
TGTGCCAGTAGTATTGGAGGGATAGGAAAACTGTTTTTT
CASSIGGIGKLFF
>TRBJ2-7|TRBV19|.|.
TGTGCCAGTAGTACGAACCGGGACATTAGCTCCTACGAGCAGTACTTC
CASSTNRDISSYEQYF
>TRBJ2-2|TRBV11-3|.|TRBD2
TGTGCCAGCAGCCCGGGACTAGGTGACACCGGGGAGCTGTTTTTT
CASSPGLGDTGELFF
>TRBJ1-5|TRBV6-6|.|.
TGTGCCAGCAGTTACTCGACTGATCAGCCCCAGCATTTT
CASSYSTDQPQHF
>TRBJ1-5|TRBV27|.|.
TGTGCCAGCAGTTTAGGGAGTTATCAGCCCCAGCATTTT
CASSLGSYQPQHF
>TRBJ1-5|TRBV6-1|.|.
TGTGCCAGCAGCATAAATCAGCCCCAGCATTTT
CASSINQPQHF
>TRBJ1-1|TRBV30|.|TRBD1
TGTGCCTGGAGGGCAGACAGGGACCCTGAAGCTTTCTTT
CAWRADRDPEAFF